Listed below are T cell receptor beta chains from one sample, sequenced in a study of blood T cell repertoires in COVID-19. This table comes from immunoSEQ multiplex PCR, and its TCRdb copy is limited to in-frame clones, with some not included. The sample carries around 200,000 clones, roughly 84% recorded once. Sequencing was carried out using peripheral blood. The origin of the receptors is a woman older than 75 with active or convalescent COVID-19. Both conserved end residues are part of each CDR3. A D gene is named only where the DNA matches it firmly. Only part of the rows carry a size: once, few, many, or a class if the clone is expanded.

clone_size: .
j_call: TRBJ1-4
v_call: TRBV6-5
d_call: .
cdr3_nt: TGTGCCAGCAGTTACTCCCCAGGGGCCAATGAAAAACTGTTTTTT
cdr3_aa: CASSYSPGANEKLFF

clone_size: few
j_call: TRBJ2-2
v_call: TRBV4-1
d_call: TRBD2
cdr3_nt: TGCGCCAGCAGCCAAGGTTTAGCGGGCTACCCCGGGGAGCTGTTTTTT
cdr3_aa: CASSQGLAGYPGELFF

clone_size: once
j_call: TRBJ1-1
v_call: TRBV6-5
d_call: .
cdr3_nt: TGTGCCGCGGGGACCTACACTGAAGCTTTCTTT
cdr3_aa: CAAGTYTEAFF

clone_size: .
j_call: TRBJ2-3
v_call: TRBV3-1/TRBV3-2
d_call: TRBD2
cdr3_nt: TGTGCCAGCAGCCAAGATCGAACGGGGGGGATCTCGCAGTATTTT
cdr3_aa: CASSQDRTGGISQYF

clone_size: .
j_call: TRBJ2-2
v_call: TRBV9
d_call: .
cdr3_nt: TGTGCCAGCAGCCTCAGGACAGAGAACACCGGGGAGCTGTTTTTT
cdr3_aa: CASSLRTENTGELFF

clone_size: .
j_call: TRBJ2-1
v_call: TRBV6-5
d_call: TRBD2
cdr3_nt: TGTGCCAGCAATAAGCGGGAGGGCCGCAATGAGCAGTTCTTC
cdr3_aa: CASNKREGRNEQFF

clone_size: .
j_call: TRBJ2-2
v_call: TRBV9
d_call: TRBD2
cdr3_nt: TGTGCCAGCAGCGTAGGGGGTAGCGGGATCAGCGCCGGGGAGCTGTTTTTT
cdr3_aa: CASSVGGSGISAGELFF

clone_size: .
j_call: TRBJ1-6
v_call: TRBV5-1
d_call: .
cdr3_nt: TGCGCCAGCAGCTTGATGTCCCGGGGTTCGAAAAATAATTCACCCCTCCACTTT
cdr3_aa: CASSLMSRGSKNNSPLHF

clone_size: .
j_call: TRBJ2-3
v_call: TRBV6-5
d_call: .
cdr3_nt: TGTGCCTGCCGAGCGAGCGATACGCAGTATTTT
cdr3_aa: CACRASDTQYF

clone_size: .
j_call: TRBJ1-2
v_call: TRBV6-4
d_call: TRBD1
cdr3_nt: TGTGCCAGCAGTGACACGGACAGGGGAGGCGGCTACACCTTC
cdr3_aa: CASSDTDRGGGYTF

clone_size: .
j_call: TRBJ1-6
v_call: TRBV2
d_call: .
cdr3_nt: TGTGCCAGCAGTGGGACCCGGGGGAACTCACCCCTCCACTTT
cdr3_aa: CASSGTRGNSPLHF

clone_size: .
j_call: TRBJ2-4
v_call: TRBV5-4
d_call: TRBD1
cdr3_nt: TGTGCCAGCAGCTTGGAAGGTGCAGGGGGCGGCAAAAACATTCAGTACTTC
cdr3_aa: CASSLEGAGGGKNIQYF

clone_size: .
j_call: TRBJ2-7
v_call: TRBV6-6
d_call: .
cdr3_nt: TGTGCCAGCACTGGGGACACAAACTACGAGCAGTACTTC
cdr3_aa: CASTGDTNYEQYF

clone_size: .
j_call: TRBJ1-4
v_call: TRBV19
d_call: TRBD1
cdr3_nt: TGTGCCAGTGGATTCTCCCTAGGGACAGGGGGCGTAGGTGAAAAACTGTTTTTT
cdr3_aa: CASGFSLGTGGVGEKLFF

clone_size: .
j_call: TRBJ1-2
v_call: TRBV6-2/TRBV6-3
d_call: TRBD1
cdr3_nt: TGTGCCAGCAGCCCCCGCGGACAGGGGGCGCTTGGCTACACCTTC
cdr3_aa: CASSPRGQGALGYTF